This is a list of T cell receptor beta chains from one sample in a study of early T cells in non-severe SARS-CoV-2 infection. MiXCR was run by TCRdb on the 5' RACE reads, yielding one entry per CDR3 protein. This table has about 98,000 distinct CDR3 sequences, 9.5% to 11% appearing once. The sequenced material came from whole blood. The receptors here all came from an adult who was a healthcare worker with PCR-confirmed SARS-CoV-2 infection or an uninfected control (not recorded which). Both conserved end residues are part of each CDR3. D genes are given only for firm matches. The size field is filled for only some rows; it gives once, few, many or a size class.

.,TRBV20-1,TRBD1,TRBJ2-3,CSASRQGAQYF,TGCAGTGCTAGCAGACAGGGCGCGCAGTATTTT
.,TRBV6-1,.,TRBJ1-4,CASSDGGAGEKLFF,TGTGCCAGCAGTGATGGAGGGGCCGGTGAAAAACTGTTTTTT
many,TRBV7-3,TRBD1,TRBJ2-5,CASSSDRGETQYF,TGTGCCAGCAGCTCGGACAGGGGAGAGACCCAGTACTTC
few,TRBV12-3/TRBV12-4,.,TRBJ2-5,CASIYTGAAETQYF,TGTGCCAGCATTTACACGGGGGCCGCAGAGACCCAGTACTTC
.,TRBV19,.,TRBJ2-3,CASSYGGSRTDTQYF,TGTGCCAGTAGTTACGGCGGTTCTCGCACAGATACGCAGTATTTT
few,TRBV6-5,.,TRBJ1-1,CASSRPHRRAEAFF,TGTGCCAGCAGCCGACCACACCGGCGCGCTGAAGCTTTCTTT
few,TRBV5-1,TRBD2,TRBJ2-3,CASSFGLVGTDTQYF,TGCGCCAGCAGCTTCGGACTAGTTGGCACAGATACGCAGTATTTT
few,TRBV5-1,TRBD2,TRBJ2-7,CASSLGLAGTYEQYF,TGCGCCAGCAGCTTGGGACTAGCGGGGACCTACGAGCAGTACTTC
.,TRBV5-6,TRBD1,TRBJ2-5,CASSSRDRGGETQYF,TGTGCCAGCAGCTCCCGGGACAGGGGTGGAGAGACCCAGTACTTC
.,TRBV9,TRBD1,TRBJ2-5,CASSVTGGMETQYF,TGTGCCAGCAGCGTGACAGGGGGAATGGAGACCCAGTACTTC
few,TRBV11-3,.,TRBJ2-5,CASSPGLRQETQYF,TGTGCCAGCAGCCCGGGACTTCGCCAAGAGACCCAGTACTTC
few,TRBV20-1,TRBD2,TRBJ2-4,CSASRGGPGNIQYF,TGCAGTGCTTCTCGGGGGGGCCCCGGAAACATTCAGTACTTC
.,TRBV4-1,.,TRBJ1-1,CASSQDHFGTEAFF,TGCGCCAGCAGCCAAGATCACTTTGGGACTGAAGCTTTCTTT
many,TRBV7-2,TRBD2,TRBJ2-5,CASIPRAGGETQYF,TGTGCCAGCATCCCCCGAGCGGGAGGTGAGACCCAGTACTTC
many,TRBV2,.,TRBJ1-6,CASTLGVGNSPLHF,TGTGCCAGCACCTTGGGGGTAGGGAATTCACCCCTCCACTTT
few,TRBV7-2,.,TRBJ2-4,CASSSTISNIQYF,TGTGCCAGCTCGTCTACCATATCAAACATTCAGTACTTC
.,TRBV27,.,TRBJ2-1,CASKPPGRSYNEQFF,TGTGCCAGCAAACCCCCTGGACGGTCCTACAATGAGCAGTTCTTC
many,TRBV7-9,.,TRBJ1-1,CASSLMGDPEAFF,TGTGCCAGCAGCTTAATGGGGGACCCTGAAGCTTTCTTT
few,TRBV27,.,TRBJ1-1,CASGLWGMTEAFF,TGTGCCAGCGGATTATGGGGGATGACTGAAGCTTTCTTT
few,TRBV9,TRBD1,TRBJ1-1,CASSVTGGHEAFF,TGTGCCAGCAGCGTAACAGGGGGGCATGAAGCTTTCTTT
.,TRBV5-6,.,TRBJ2-3,CASSSHTDTQYF,TGTGCCAGCAGCTCCCACACAGATACGCAGTATTTT
few,TRBV19,TRBD1,TRBJ2-7,CASAGQGSYEQYF,TGTGCCAGTGCGGGACAGGGCTCCTACGAGCAGTACTTC
few,TRBV7-9,.,TRBJ1-3,CASSPRTVSSGNTIYF,TGTGCCAGCAGCCCTCGGACAGTTAGCTCTGGAAACACCATATATTTT
few,TRBV18,.,TRBJ2-3,CASSPKSNTDTQYF,TGTGCCAGCTCACCAAAGAGTAACACAGATACGCAGTATTTT
few,TRBV29-1,.,TRBJ1-2,CSVVVTANYGYTF,TGCAGCGTTGTAGTGACAGCTAACTATGGCTACACCTTC
many,TRBV12-3/TRBV12-4,TRBD1,TRBJ1-4,CASSTGTANEKLFF,TGTGCCAGCAGCACCGGGACAGCGAATGAAAAACTGTTTTTT
few,TRBV24-1,.,TRBJ2-3,CATSETGSSTDTQYF,TGTGCCACCAGTGAAACAGGGTCTAGCACAGATACGCAGTATTTT
few,TRBV14,.,TRBJ1-2,CASSQFGPGYTF,TGTGCCAGCAGCCAATTCGGGCCTGGCTACACCTTC
many,TRBV9,TRBD2,TRBJ2-1,CASSVRSGRTDEQFF,TGTGCCAGCAGCGTACGTAGCGGGAGAACCGATGAGCAGTTCTTC
many,TRBV7-8,.,TRBJ1-2,CASSARERLHGYTF,TGTGCCAGCAGCGCCAGAGAGAGGTTGCATGGCTACACCTTC
medium-sized,TRBV29-1,.,TRBJ1-1,CSVERATEAFF,TGCAGCGTTGAACGGGCCACTGAAGCTTTCTTT
many,TRBV6-5,.,TRBJ1-1,CASSNDRRGKNFF,TGTGCCAGCAGTAACGACAGGCGGGGTAAGAATTTCTTT
many,TRBV7-3,TRBD2,TRBJ2-5,CASSSSLRGGAETQYF,TGTGCCAGCAGCTCTTCCCTCCGGGGGGGCGCGGAGACCCAGTACTTC
.,TRBV4-2,TRBD1,TRBJ2-7,CASSQGQGVYEQHF,TGTGCCAGCAGCCAAGGACAGGGGGTGTACGAGCAGCACTTC
many,TRBV20-1,.,TRBJ1-1,CSAPGRGRTEAFF,TGCAGTGCGCCGGGACGAGGGAGGACTGAAGCTTTCTTT
few,TRBV6-5,.,TRBJ2-1,CASSSLRQSHNEQFF,TGTGCCAGCAGTTCCCTGAGACAGTCGCACAATGAGCAGTTCTTC
.,TRBV5-1,TRBD2,TRBJ2-3,CASSLAGDSGVWTDTQYF,TGCGCCAGCAGCTTGGCCGGCGATAGCGGGGTTTGGACAGATACGCAGTATTTT
many,TRBV18,.,TRBJ2-1,CASSFTGPWENFEQFF,TGTGCCAGCTCATTTACCGGGCCCTGGGAAAACTTTGAGCAGTTCTTC
many,TRBV28,.,TRBJ2-7,CASSFYTTQSRLRYEQYF,TGTGCCAGCAGTTTTTACACTACCCAGAGCCGCCTAAGGTACGAGCAGTACTTC
many,TRBV6-6,.,TRBJ2-7,CASSNRVSYEQYF,TGTGCCAGCAGTAACAGGGTTTCCTACGAGCAGTACTTC
many,TRBV5-4,.,TRBJ2-3,CASSSGLNRADTQYF,TGTGCCAGCAGCTCTGGACTCAATCGAGCAGATACGCAGTATTTT
many,TRBV7-8,.,TRBJ2-4,CASSLVGTGVKNIQYF,TGTGCCAGCAGCTTAGTAGGGACGGGGGTCAAAAACATTCAGTACTTC
many,TRBV7-9,.,TRBJ1-1,CASSLAYTEAFF,TGTGCCAGCAGCTTAGCTTACACTGAAGCTTTCTTT
few,TRBV5-1,TRBD2,TRBJ2-5,CASSPGLAGDTETQYF,TGCGCCAGCAGCCCCGGACTAGCGGGAGATACGGAGACCCAGTACTTC
.,TRBV6-6,.,TRBJ2-5,CASSPTGGSETQYF,TGTGCCAGCAGTCCAACGGGGGGCTCAGAGACCCAGTACTTC
few,TRBV9,TRBD1,TRBJ2-7,CASSTGVSSEQYF,TGTGCCAGCAGCACAGGGGTGTCGTCCGAGCAGTACTTC
.,TRBV9,.,TRBJ2-2,CASSVAGGPNTGELFF,TGTGCCAGCAGCGTAGCGGGGGGCCCGAACACCGGGGAGCTGTTTTTT
many,TRBV29-1,TRBD2,TRBJ2-1,CSVETSLAGDVNEQFF,TGCAGCGTTGAAACGTCACTAGCGGGAGACGTCAATGAGCAGTTCTTC
few,TRBV10-2,.,TRBJ2-2,CASTALANTGERFF,TGCGCCAGCACTGCCCTAGCGAACACCGGGGAGCGGTTTTTT
few,TRBV7-2,.,TRBJ2-3,CASSLWQGVTDTQYF,TGTGCCAGCAGCTTATGGCAGGGTGTCACAGATACGCAGTATTTT
few,TRBV20-1,.,TRBJ2-7,CSATVRVSAYEQYF,TGCAGTGCTACGGTCCGAGTGAGTGCTTACGAGCAGTACTTC
.,TRBV7-2,.,TRBJ1-1,CASSLELSSTEAFF,TGTGCCAGCAGCTTAGAGCTGTCATCCACTGAAGCTTTCTTT
many,TRBV6-5,.,TRBJ1-3,CASSYSGTAGNTIYF,TGTGCCAGCAGTTACTCAGGAACAGCTGGAAACACCATATATTTT
few,TRBV11-3,TRBD2,TRBJ2-1,CASSSGGASNNEQFF,TGTGCCAGCAGCAGCGGGGGGGCCTCCAACAATGAGCAGTTCTTC
few,TRBV20-1,.,TRBJ2-3,CSARATVTDTQYF,TGCAGTGCTAGGGCCACAGTCACAGATACGCAGTATTTT
few,TRBV20-1,TRBD1,TRBJ1-1,CSASDLDRATEAFF,TGCAGTGCTAGTGACCTGGACAGGGCAACTGAAGCTTTCTTT
.,TRBV27,TRBD2,TRBJ2-5,CASSSLLSGSSQETQYF,TGTGCCAGCAGTTCACTTCTTAGCGGGAGTAGCCAAGAGACCCAGTACTTC
many,TRBV2,.,TRBJ2-4,CASRRTASDIQYF,TGTGCCAGCAGGCGGACAGCCAGCGACATTCAGTACTTC
.,TRBV7-9,.,TRBJ1-2,CASSLARLQGYGYTF,TGTGCCAGCAGCTTAGCGCGGCTCCAGGGCTATGGCTACACCTTC